This T cell receptor (beta chain) was identified during a study of OX40 agonist ivuxolimab in advanced cancers. The V gene's germline CDR1 is MDHEN and CDR2 SYDVKM. Between the trimmed V and J ends, which lost 1 base and 2 bases, there was a span of 9 bases. CDR3 length equals 15 residues. Data came from immunoSEQ multiplex PCR; TCRdb stores just in-frame clones and leaves some out. The sample contains about 41,000 clones, approximately 87% of which appear only once. V gene TRBV28 combines with J gene TRBJ1-5, with D possibly matching TRBD1 (5 bases). The input for sequencing was CD4+ or CD8+ T cells sorted from blood, taken in a trial of the OX40 agonist ivuxolimab. The sequence was obtained from an adult with an advanced solid tumor such as melanoma, head and neck, liver or kidney cancer. CDR3 sequence (DNA): TGTGCCAGCAGTTTATTGACGACAGGCAATCAGCCCCAGCATTTT. Translated, it gives CASSLLTTGNQPQHF.